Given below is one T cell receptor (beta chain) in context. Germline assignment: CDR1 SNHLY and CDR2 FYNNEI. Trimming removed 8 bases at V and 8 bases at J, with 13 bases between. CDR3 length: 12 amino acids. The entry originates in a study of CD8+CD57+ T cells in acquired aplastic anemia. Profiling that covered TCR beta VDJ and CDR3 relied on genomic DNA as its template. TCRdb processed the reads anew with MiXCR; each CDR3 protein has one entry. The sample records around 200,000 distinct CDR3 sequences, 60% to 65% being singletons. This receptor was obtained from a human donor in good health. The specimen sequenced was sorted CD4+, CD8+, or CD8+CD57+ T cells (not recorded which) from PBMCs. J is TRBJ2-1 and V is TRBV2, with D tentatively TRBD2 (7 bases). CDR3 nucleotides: TGTGCCAGCGGGGGGGCCATCGATGAGCAGTTCTTC. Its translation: CASGGAIDEQFF. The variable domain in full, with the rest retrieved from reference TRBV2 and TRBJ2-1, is EPEVTQTPSHQVTQMGQEVILRCVPISNHLYFYWYRQILGQKVEFLVSFYNNEISEKSEIFDDQFSVERPDGSNFTLKIRSTKLEDSAMYFCASGGAIDEQFFGPGTRLTVL.